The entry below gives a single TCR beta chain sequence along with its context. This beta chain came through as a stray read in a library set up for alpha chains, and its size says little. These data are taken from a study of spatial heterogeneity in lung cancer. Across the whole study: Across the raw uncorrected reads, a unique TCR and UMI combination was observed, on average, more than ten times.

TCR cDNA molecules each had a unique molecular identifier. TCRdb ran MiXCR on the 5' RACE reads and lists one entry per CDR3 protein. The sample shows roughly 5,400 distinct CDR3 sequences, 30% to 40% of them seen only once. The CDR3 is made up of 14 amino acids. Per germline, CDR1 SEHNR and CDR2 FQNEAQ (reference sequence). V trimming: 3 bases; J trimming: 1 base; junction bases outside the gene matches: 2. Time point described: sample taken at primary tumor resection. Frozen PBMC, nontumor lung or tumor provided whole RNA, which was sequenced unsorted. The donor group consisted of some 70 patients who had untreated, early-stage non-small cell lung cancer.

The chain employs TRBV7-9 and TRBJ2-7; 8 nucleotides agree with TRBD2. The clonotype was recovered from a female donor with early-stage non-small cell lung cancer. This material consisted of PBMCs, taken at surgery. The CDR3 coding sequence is TGTGCCAGCAGCTTCGGGGGGGAATCCTACGAGCAGTACTTC. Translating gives CASSFGGESYEQYF.